Shown below are 14 T cell receptor beta chains from a single sample sequenced in a study of blood T cell repertoires in COVID-19. TCRdb's copy holds only in-frame clones and misses some; the assay was immunoSEQ multiplex PCR. The sample holds some 220,000 clones, 70% to 85% seen once. Sequencing input: PBMCs or T cells enriched from blood (not recorded which). The receptor set was obtained from a woman aged 35 to 49 with acute COVID-19.

This chain links TRBV4-2 with TRBJ2-5, with TRBD1 as a possible D gene (6 bases). The CDR3 has 15 amino acids. Trimming removed 0 bases at V and 1 base at J, with 9 bases between. The germline V gene encodes CDR1 LGHNA and CDR2 YNFKEQ. Written as DNA, the CDR3 is TGTGCCAGCAGCCAAGATCAGGGGCCCCAAGAGACCCAGTACTTC. Protein product: CASSQDQGPQETQYF.

This clone was recorded a few times. The CDR3 sequence is CASSIGAGPSSYNEQFF. The DNA of the CDR3 is TGTGCCAGTAGTATAGGGGCAGGCCCAAGTTCCTACAATGAGCAGTTCTTC. The chain is built from TRBV19 and TRBJ2-1; D not resolved. Germline CDR1 LNHDA, CDR2 SQIVND (reference sequence). The CDR3 contains 17 residues. V lost 1 base and J 1 base, leaving 14 bases between the germline ends.

The rearrangement joins TRBV7-3 to TRBJ2-3; TRBD2 aligns across 7 bases. V trimming: 6 bases; J trimming: 1 base; junction bases outside the gene matches: 4. This CDR3 contains 14 residues. Germline V CDR1 and CDR2: SGHTA, FQGTGA. The CDR3 reads CASRPSGGTDTQYF. The CDR3 DNA is TGTGCCAGCAGACCAAGCGGGGGCACAGATACGCAGTATTTT.

This chain uses TRBV28 with TRBJ1-4; perhaps TRBD1 as D (5 bases). V dropped 3 bases and J dropped 4 bases, with 9 bases sitting between them. The CDR3 loop spans 14 amino acids. CDR1 is MDHEN and CDR2 is SYDVKM in the germline V gene. CDR3: CASSFGGINEKLFF. CDR3 DNA: TGTGCCAGCAGTTTTGGGGGGATTAATGAAAAACTGTTTTTT. Variable domain in full (rest from reference TRBV28 and TRBJ1-4): DVKVTQSSRYLVKRTGEKVFLECVQDMDHENMFWYRQDPGLGLRLIYFSYDVKMKEKGDIPEGYSVSREKKERFSLILESASTNQTSMYLCASSFGGINEKLFFGSGTQLSVL.

The rearrangement links TRBV5-4 to TRBJ2-5; D is possibly TRBD1 (6 bases). CDR1 SGHNT and CDR2 YYREEE come from the germline V gene (reference sequence). CDR3 size: 15 residues. V was trimmed by 1 base and J by 3 bases, leaving 13 bases between them. The CDR3 nucleotides read TGTGCCAGCAGCTTGCCCCACAGGGCTAAAGAGACCCAGTACTTC. This encodes CASSLPHRAKETQYF.

The chain couples TRBV7-2 to TRBJ2-4, with a weak D call TRBD1 (6 bases). Per germline, CDR1 SGHTA and CDR2 FQGNSA. The ends were cut back, 5 bases at V and 8 bases at J, with 13 bases in the middle. This CDR3 comprises 13 residues. CDR3: CASSPGQRDIQYF. DNA of the CDR3: TGTGCCAGCAGCCCCGGACAGAGGGACATTCAGTACTTC.

This chain links TRBV29-1 with TRBJ2-1; 16 bases are shared with TRBD2. This CDR3 has 16 residues. Germline lookup yields CDR1 SQVTM and CDR2 ANQGSEA. The ends lost 8 bases at V and 8 bases at J; junction bases unmatched: 12. CDR3 sequence: CSLMGAGLAGGYEQFF. CDR3 nucleotide sequence: TGCAGCTTAATGGGGGCGGGACTAGCGGGAGGGTATGAGCAGTTCTTC.

This clone occurred once. This rearrangement joins TRBV7-3 to TRBJ2-1; TRBD2 matches 9 bases. The V gene's germline CDR1 is SGHTA and CDR2 FQGTGA. V was clipped by 1 base and J by 4 bases; unmatched bases: 5. The CDR3 runs to 16 residues. The CDR3, as DNA: TGTGCCAGCAGCTTAAGACCCGCGGGGGGGTACAATGAGCAGTTCTTC. As protein: CASSLRPAGGYNEQFF.

The chain links TRBV7-8 to TRBJ1-5; weak D call: TRBD1 (5 bases). V was shortened by 5 bases and J by 6 bases, with 11 bases between the two germline ends. Germline V gene data show CDR1 as SGHVS and CDR2 as FQNEAQ. The CDR3 sequence is 13 residues long. CDR3 sequence (DNA): TGTGCCAGCAGCGTGGACACAGCTCAGCCCCAGCATTTT. Its translation: CASSVDTAQPQHF.

The gene calls are TRBV18 and TRBJ1-1, with D possibly being TRBD1 (5 bases). The germline V and J ends were trimmed by 3 bases and 0 bases, with 14 bases remaining between them. CDR3 length: 16 residues. Germline CDR1 and CDR2: KGHSH and LQKENI. CDR3 loop: CASSPALTVMNTEAFF. DNA for the CDR3: TGTGCCAGCTCACCTGCCCTGACAGTCATGAACACTGAAGCTTTCTTT.

This sequence joins TRBV5-4 and TRBJ1-1; 7 bases line up with TRBD1. The CDR3 is made up of 15 amino acids. Per germline, CDR1 SGHNT and CDR2 YYREEE (reference sequence). V was pared by 0 bases and J by 6 bases, with 8 bases of the junction left unmatched. CDR3 in amino acids: CASSLEQGFLAEAFF. Here the CDR3 DNA reads TGTGCCAGCAGCTTGGAACAGGGGTTCTTGGCTGAAGCTTTCTTT.

This clone was seen more than once but under ten times. V and J are TRBV3-1 (or the pseudogene TRBV3-2) and TRBJ2-7; 7 bases are a match to TRBD2. The CDR3 sequence is 17 residues long. The germline CDR1 and CDR2 sequences are LGHDT and YNNKEL (reference sequence). Unmatched junction bases numbered 14, after V lost 1 base and J lost 5 bases. DNA for the CDR3: TGTGCCAGCAGCCAAGTCCGGCCTGCGGGAGCTCCCCACGAGCAGTACTTC. The encoded protein is CASSQVRPAGAPHEQYF.

As DNA, the CDR3 is TGTGCCAGCAGCTCCAACAGGGGAGGCTTTTACGAGCAGTACTTC. The encoded protein is CASSSNRGGFYEQYF. This chain joins TRBV11-3 and TRBJ2-7, with D possibly TRBD1 on 7 matching bases. CDR3 length: 15 residues. The germline gives CDR1 SGHNT, CDR2 YENEEA. Trimming removed 4 bases at V and 4 bases at J, with 17 bases between.

This chain connects TRBV9 to TRBJ1-6, with D unclear. The germline V gene encodes CDR1 SGDLS and CDR2 YYNGEE. Trimming stripped 0 bases from V and 9 bases from J, with 16 bases between. The CDR3 loop spans 16 amino acids. CDR3 region: CASSVGDKPGFSPLHF. CDR3 DNA sequence: TGTGCCAGCAGCGTAGGGGATAAGCCGGGATTTTCACCCCTCCACTTT.